The rows below give T cell receptor beta chains drawn from one sample of a study of sequential checkpoint blockade in melanoma. Using immunoSEQ multiplex PCR, the repertoire was profiled, and TCRdb retains in-frame clones only, with some absent. The table shows about 2,700 clones, with 18% occurring only once. Material: tumor tissue (inferred from file names), obtained from a patient given nivolumab and ipilimumab in sequence. All receptors derive from a human donor with melanoma. CDR3s include the opening cysteine and the closing phenylalanine or tryptophan. The order of the fields is J gene, V gene, clone size, D gene, CDR3 protein, CDR3 DNA. A D gene is named only where the DNA matches it firmly. Only some rows state a clone size, as once, few, many or a class for expanded clones.

j_call: TRBJ1-5; v_call: TRBV5-8; clone_size: many; d_call: NA; cdr3_aa: CASSPDRNQPQHF; cdr3_nt: TGTGCCAGCAGCCCGGATCGCAATCAGCCCCAGCATTTT
j_call: TRBJ2-5; v_call: TRBV6-8; clone_size: few; d_call: TRBD1; cdr3_aa: CASSYGQGAVETQYF; cdr3_nt: TGTGCCAGCAGTTACGGGCAGGGGGCGGTTGAGACCCAGTACTTC
j_call: TRBJ1-4; v_call: TRBV11-3; clone_size: many; d_call: NA; cdr3_aa: CASSLDQPGPGKLFF; cdr3_nt: TGTGCCAGCAGCTTGGATCAACCGGGACCGGGAAAACTGTTTTTT
j_call: TRBJ2-1; v_call: TRBV11-3; clone_size: few; d_call: TRBD2; cdr3_aa: CASSLVRGDYNEQFF; cdr3_nt: TGTGCCAGCAGCTTAGTACGGGGGGACTACAATGAGCAGTTCTTC
j_call: TRBJ1-4; v_call: TRBV30; clone_size: NA; d_call: NA; cdr3_aa: CAWSRWGSRGEKLFF; cdr3_nt: TGTGCCTGGAGTCGGTGGGGGTCTCGGGGTGAAAAACTGTTTTTT
j_call: TRBJ2-7; v_call: TRBV11-3; clone_size: NA; d_call: NA; cdr3_aa: CASSLTGSGVYEQYF; cdr3_nt: TGTGCCAGCAGCTTAACAGGTAGCGGAGTATACGAGCAGTACTTC
j_call: TRBJ1-2; v_call: TRBV6-8; clone_size: medium-sized; d_call: NA; cdr3_aa: CASSFFTGTINYGYTF; cdr3_nt: TGTGCCAGCAGTTTCTTTACCGGGACGATTAACTATGGCTACACCTTC
j_call: TRBJ2-1; v_call: TRBV10-2; clone_size: few; d_call: TRBD2; cdr3_aa: CASSAAGGRYNEQFF; cdr3_nt: TGCGCCAGCAGTGCGGCGGGGGGACGCTACAATGAGCAGTTCTTC
j_call: TRBJ2-5; v_call: TRBV11-3; clone_size: large; d_call: NA; cdr3_aa: CASSWGGLQETQYF; cdr3_nt: TGTGCCAGCAGCTGGGGCGGACTCCAAGAGACCCAGTACTTC
j_call: TRBJ1-1; v_call: TRBV18; clone_size: NA; d_call: NA; cdr3_aa: CASSPDDGQSFF; cdr3_nt: TGTGCCAGCTCACCAGACGATGGACAGTCTTTCTTT
j_call: TRBJ1-2; v_call: TRBV29-1; clone_size: NA; d_call: NA; cdr3_aa: CSVSRGFASHLYGYTF; cdr3_nt: TGCAGCGTAAGTCGGGGTTTCGCTTCACACCTGTATGGCTACACCTTC
j_call: TRBJ1-5; v_call: TRBV30; clone_size: few; d_call: NA; cdr3_aa: CAWTVGAERNQPQHF; cdr3_nt: TGTGCCTGGACCGTTGGGGCTGAGAGAAATCAGCCCCAGCATTTT
j_call: TRBJ1-1; v_call: TRBV28; clone_size: few; d_call: TRBD1; cdr3_aa: CASSTPRGRTEAFF; cdr3_nt: TGTGCCAGCAGTACTCCCAGGGGGCGTACTGAAGCTTTCTTT
j_call: TRBJ2-1; v_call: TRBV6-8; clone_size: NA; d_call: TRBD2; cdr3_aa: CASRTSGRAYNEQFF; cdr3_nt: TGTGCCAGCAGGACTAGCGGGAGGGCCTACAATGAGCAGTTCTTC